This passage covers 10 T cell receptor beta chains from one sample sequenced in a study of blood T cell repertoires in COVID-19. Method: immunoSEQ multiplex PCR; TCRdb's copy keeps in-frame clones and lacks some. The sample gives roughly 200,000 clones, approximately 85% of which show up once; 4.5% to 6.5% is in the top ten. The sequencing sample was made of PBMCs or T cells enriched from blood (not recorded which). These receptors were taken from a man aged 40-55 years with acute COVID-19.

The V call is TRBV12-5, the J call TRBJ1-1; 10 bases fit TRBD1. Per the germline V gene, CDR1 is LGHNT and CDR2 is FRNRAP. The CDR3 sequence is 19 residues long. The J segment lost 5 bases and the V segment lost 0 bases, leaving 15 bases of the junction unmatched. The CDR3 here is CASGLVVGGQGMRETEAFF. The CDR3, as DNA: TGTGCTAGTGGTTTGGTCGTAGGGGGACAGGGGATGAGGGAGACTGAAGCTTTCTTT.

This clone was recorded many times. The chain links TRBV29-1 to TRBJ1-1; D call uncertain. Trimming stripped 7 bases from V and 3 bases from J, with 9 bases between. Germline CDR1 SQVTM, CDR2 ANQGSEA. This CDR3 has 11 amino acids. In DNA, the CDR3 is TGCAGCGGGCAGTTTTACACTGAAGCTTTCTTT. Translating it yields CSGQFYTEAFF.

The J gene is TRBJ1-2, the V gene TRBV5-1; 8 bases map to TRBD1. The length of the CDR3 is 14 residues. Germline V gene data show CDR1 as SGHRS and CDR2 as YFSETQ. J lost 5 bases, V lost 0 bases, and 3 bases had no gene match. Written as DNA, the CDR3 is TGCGCCAGCAGCTTGGAGGACAGGGATTATGGCTACACCTTC. Its translation: CASSLEDRDYGYTF.

The chain recombines TRBV7-9 with TRBJ2-1; 16 nucleotides align to TRBD2. Germline lookup yields CDR1 SEHNR and CDR2 FQNEAQ (reference sequence). The V and J ends lost 6 bases and 10 bases, in that order; junction bases with no gene match: 15. The CDR3 consists of 18 residues. This CDR3 reads CASRAGTSGRGREMEQFF. CDR3 sequence (DNA): TGTGCCAGCAGAGCGGGGACTAGCGGGAGGGGGAGGGAGATGGAGCAGTTCTTC.

This clone was seen a handful of times. Written as DNA, the CDR3 is TGTGCCAGCAGTTTCGGAGACGGGGAGCTGTTTTTT. Translation: CASSFGDGELFF. The chain recombines TRBV12-3 or TRBV12-4 with TRBJ2-2, with D unresolved. This CDR3 has 12 amino acids. Trimming left V 3 bases short and J 7 bases short, with 6 bases between.

This sequence joins TRBV11-2 and TRBJ1-1; D gene ambiguous. Per the germline V gene, CDR1 is SGHAT and CDR2 is FQNNGV. The CDR3 has 13 residues. With 0 bases removed from V and 5 bases from J, the gap between germline ends came to 7 bases. Here the CDR3 reads CASSLDQSTEAFF. The DNA for the CDR3 is TGTGCCAGCAGCTTAGACCAGTCGACTGAAGCTTTCTTT.

The chain has TRBV15 and TRBJ2-3, with TRBD2 matching 7 bases. Per germline, CDR1 LNHNV and CDR2 YYDKDF (reference sequence). V gave up 0 bases and J gave up 6 bases; unmatched junction bases: 6. The CDR3 runs 15 residues. CDR3: CATSREAGEGDTQYF. The CDR3 nucleotides read TGTGCCACCAGCAGAGAGGCGGGAGAGGGGGATACGCAGTATTTT.

As for this clone: The CDR3 end shows no conserved phenylalanine or tryptophan, and so a read error is likely. No DNA is shown, since the ends of the CDR3 on it are uncertain; the CDR3 is the one TCRdb lists. V usage is TRBV4-3 and J usage is TRBJ1-6; the table's D gene call, TRBD1, was not cross checked with the DNA. The CDR3 length equals 10 residues, ends included. Germline V lookup: CDR1 LGHNA, CDR2 YSLEER. CDR3 sequence reads: CASSQDDQQG.

This clone showed up just a few times. V is TRBV14 and J is TRBJ2-4; D remains unclear. Trimming took off 3 bases at V and 8 bases at J, with 5 bases between the two ends. Germline-derived CDR1 and CDR2 are SGHDN and FVKESK. CDR3 length: 11 amino acids. The CDR3 is CASSHLDIQYF. CDR3 coding DNA: TGTGCCAGCAGCCATCTAGACATTCAGTACTTC.

The genes are TRBV6-4 and TRBJ2-3; 9 bases align to TRBD1. CDR3 length: 14 residues. Germline trimming cut 0 bases from V and 8 bases from J; bases unmatched to any gene: 3. In germline, CDR1 is MRHNA, CDR2 SNTAGT. The CDR3 reads CASSDSGDRATQYF. Here the CDR3 DNA reads TGTGCCAGCAGTGACTCTGGGGACAGGGCTACGCAGTATTTT.